The next 25 T cell receptor beta chains were all read from a single sample in a study of immune cell composition in non-small cell lung cancer. The method was immunoSEQ multiplex PCR; TCRdb's version includes in-frame clones alone and lacks a portion of them. The sample shows some 1,800 clones, around 86% of them seen only once. Normal lung was taken at the farthest possible site, at least 3 cm from tumour. Sequencing was done on a sample of non-adjacent lung tissue. The receptors were sampled from a human donor with non-small cell lung cancer.

This chain links TRBV18 with TRBJ2-5, with D possibly matching TRBD1 (7 bases). Trimming took off 1 base at V and 4 bases at J, with 13 bases between the two ends. CDR1 is KGHSH, CDR2 LQKENI, per germline. The CDR3 consists of 15 residues. This CDR3 reads CASSPRGQGGETQYF. The CDR3 bases are TGTGCCAGCTCACCACGGGGCCAGGGGGGAGAGACCCAGTACTTC.

This clone was counted a few times. The V and J genes are TRBV2 and TRBJ2-6; D call uncertain. This CDR3 spans 15 amino acids. Per germline, CDR1 SNHLY and CDR2 FYNNEI. The V end was cut by 5 bases, the J end by 0 bases, with 8 bases between. CDR3 coding DNA: TGTGCCAGCAGTAATGGGCCCTCTGGGGCCAACGTCCTGACTTTC. It specifies CASSNGPSGANVLTF.

The chain combines TRBV5-1 with TRBJ2-3, with TRBD2 matching 16 bases. V lost 4 bases and J lost 4; bases outside the gene matches: 9. The CDR3 contains 18 residues. CDR1 SGHRS and CDR2 YFSETQ come from the germline V gene. The CDR3 DNA is TGCGCCAGCAGCCCGGCGGGACTAGCGGGAGGGCCGGCAGATACGCAGTATTTT. Translation: CASSPAGLAGGPADTQYF.

The V gene is TRBV5-1, the J gene TRBJ2-3; a weak D match, TRBD2 (5 bases). The CDR3 totals 14 residues. The ends were cut back, 2 bases at V and 2 bases at J, with 9 bases in the middle. Germline-derived CDR1 and CDR2 are SGHRS and YFSETQ. The CDR3 sequence is CASSFGELTDTQYF. CDR3 bases: TGCGCCAGCAGCTTCGGGGAACTCACAGATACGCAGTATTTT.

This clone was picked up a small number of times. This chain links TRBV19 with TRBJ1-5; D not certain. The V and J ends lost 1 base and 2 bases respectively, with 6 bases between them. Germline V gene sequence: CDR1 LNHDA, CDR2 SQIVND (reference sequence). The CDR3 runs to 14 residues. The CDR3: CASSIGTGNQPQHF. In DNA form, the CDR3 reads TGTGCCAGTAGTATAGGAACAGGCAATCAGCCCCAGCATTTT.

This rearrangement joins TRBV6-1 to TRBJ1-5, with 7 nucleotides matching TRBD1. The germline gives CDR1 MNHNS, CDR2 SASEGT. The CDR3 covers 14 residues. Trimming took 5 bases from V and 4 from J; bases not matched to a gene: 5. The CDR3 is CASSSGQRNQPQHF. CDR3 DNA sequence: TGTGCCAGCAGTTCGGGACAGAGGAATCAGCCCCAGCATTTT.

The chain combines TRBV7-2 with TRBJ2-7; D remains ambiguous. There are 13 residues in the CDR3. Trimming took off 1 base at V and 0 bases at J, with 4 bases between the two ends. Per the germline V gene, CDR1 is SGHTA and CDR2 is FQGNSA. The CDR3 coding sequence is TGTGCCAGCAGCTTAGGAGTCTCCTACGAGCAGTACTTC. It is translated as CASSLGVSYEQYF.

This chain links TRBV5-1 with TRBJ2-2, with TRBD2 identical over 8 bases. Trimming cost V 8 bases and J 4 bases; bases outside gene matches: 4. The CDR3 is made up of 13 amino acids. The germline V gene has CDR1 SGHRS and CDR2 YFSETQ. In DNA form, the CDR3 reads TGCGCCAGTGACAGCGGGGGCACCGGGGAGCTGTTTTTT. Translated, it gives CASDSGGTGELFF.

This chain joins TRBV5-4 and TRBJ2-7; D gene unclear. Trimming left V 0 bases short and J 4 bases short, with 11 bases between. CDR1 and CDR2 (germline): SGHNT, YYREEE (reference sequence). The CDR3 contains 14 residues. The CDR3 region has the DNA TGTGCCAGCAGCTTGGACAGTCCTGGTTACGAGCAGTACTTC. Its protein product is CASSLDSPGYEQYF.

This chain joins TRBV21-1 and TRBJ1-4. TRBV21-1 is a pseudogene. This CDR3 has 13 amino acids. CDR3 sequence (DNA): TGTGCCAGGAGGGTGACGAGAAATGAAAAACTGTTTTTT. Translating gives CARRVTRNEKLFF.

The genes are TRBV19 and TRBJ1-2; D is uncertain. V was pared by 5 bases and J by 3 bases, with 4 bases between. Germline CDR1 LNHDA, CDR2 SQIVND (reference sequence). The CDR3 has 11 amino acids. The CDR3 region is CASSSDYGYTF. CDR3 in DNA: TGTGCCAGTAGTTCGGACTATGGCTACACCTTC.

The chain couples TRBV6-5 to TRBJ1-3, with D tentatively TRBD1 (5 bases). V shed 5 bases and J shed 5 bases, with 13 bases lying between them. The CDR3 is 14 amino acids. The germline V gene encodes CDR1 MNHEY and CDR2 SVGAGI. The CDR3 spells CASSPAYRRNTIYF. CDR3 DNA: TGTGCCAGCAGTCCGGCGTACAGGCGAAACACCATATATTTT.

As regards this clone: One end of the junction is discordant with germline, which a read error may explain. The V gene is TRBV18, the J gene TRBJ1-1, with D tentatively TRBD1 (5 bases). Germline CDR1 is KGHSH and CDR2 is LQKENI. This CDR3 spans 12 amino acids. CDR3 region: CASSPIQGGDIF. In nucleotides, the CDR3 is TGTGCCAGCTCCCCTATCCAGGGAGGGGATATTTTT.

The chain uses TRBV5-1 and TRBJ2-1; TRBD2 might be the D (5 bases). Germline V gene lookup returns CDR1 SGHRS and CDR2 YFSETQ. This CDR3 region has 16 residues. V shed 0 bases and J shed 6 bases, with 16 bases lying between them. CDR3: CASSLAGAAPSNEQFF. DNA for the CDR3: TGCGCCAGCAGCTTGGCCGGAGCGGCCCCTAGCAATGAGCAGTTCTTC.

The chain uses TRBV27 and TRBJ2-5; D may be TRBD1 (6 bases). V was trimmed by 7 bases and J by 4 bases, leaving 16 bases between them. This CDR3 has 14 residues. Per germline, CDR1 MNHEY and CDR2 SMNVEV (reference sequence). In DNA form, the CDR3 reads TGTGCCAGCATGCGGCAGGGGTGGTTAGAGACCCAGTACTTC. Translated, it gives CASMRQGWLETQYF.

The CDR3 region is CASSSTGGTEAFF. The CDR3 DNA reads as TGTGCCAGCAGCTCTACAGGGGGGACTGAAGCTTTCTTT. V gene TRBV28 combines with J gene TRBJ1-1; TRBD1 aligns across 8 bases. Germline lookup yields CDR1 MDHEN and CDR2 SYDVKM. The trim removed 6 bases at V and 5 bases at J, leaving 5 bases unmatched. CDR3 length: 13 residues.

The V gene is TRBV27, the J gene TRBJ2-1; 7 bases agree with TRBD2. CDR1 and CDR2 from the germline V gene are MNHEY and SMNVEV (reference sequence). With V trimmed by 8 bases and J by 3 bases, 10 bases remained unmatched. CDR3 length: 15 amino acids. The CDR3 loop is CASGRSPGGYNEQFF. The CDR3 coding sequence is TGTGCCAGCGGACGGTCCCCGGGAGGCTACAATGAGCAGTTCTTC.

This clone has a single count. The chain recombines TRBV28 with TRBJ1-4; TRBD1 might be the D (5 bases). Trimming shortened V by 7 bases and J by 4 bases, and 13 bases separated the two germline ends. Germline values: CDR1 MDHEN, CDR2 SYDVKM. The CDR3 runs 14 residues. CDR3 sequence reads: CASNPGLSNEKLFF. The CDR3 DNA reads as TGTGCCAGCAATCCGGGACTGAGTAATGAAAAACTGTTTTTT.

This clone has more than one count but fewer than ten. This rearrangement joins TRBV6-1 to TRBJ2-1; 9 bases are a match to TRBD2. V shed 6 bases and J 5 bases; nucleotides not matched to a gene: 5. CDR1 and CDR2 from the germline V gene are MNHNS and SASEGT. The CDR3 sequence is 14 residues long. This chain's CDR3 is CASSTSGHDNEQFF. CDR3 coding DNA: TGTGCCAGCAGCACTAGCGGGCACGACAATGAGCAGTTCTTC.

The V gene is TRBV4-3, the J gene TRBJ2-2, with TRBD2 matching 12 bases. The CDR3 extends over 19 amino acids. Germline lookup yields CDR1 LGHNA and CDR2 YSLEER. V shed 0 bases, J shed 2 bases, and the junction held 7 bases outside the gene matches. CDR3 residues: CASSQDLLAGGQNTGELFF. CDR3 bases: TGCGCCAGCAGCCAAGATTTACTAGCGGGGGGACAAAACACCGGGGAGCTGTTTTTT.

This rearrangement joins TRBV9 to TRBJ2-1; a possible D gene is TRBD2 (5 bases). The CDR3 spans 17 residues. V lost 4 bases, J lost 7 bases, and 24 bases lay in between. The germline V gene has CDR1 SGDLS and CDR2 YYNGEE. In DNA, the CDR3 is TGTGCCAGCAGCCAAGGGATTTGGAGACTCGGGATGAATGAGCAGTTCTTC. Protein sequence: CASSQGIWRLGMNEQFF.

The rearrangement uses TRBV4-2 and TRBJ1-4; the match to TRBD1 covers 9 bases. Germline V CDR1 and CDR2: LGHNA, YNFKEQ. V was pared by 0 bases and J by 5 bases, with 4 bases of the junction left unmatched. The CDR3 consists of 16 residues. CDR3 region: CASSQDKGTGNEKLFF. DNA for the CDR3: TGTGCCAGCAGCCAAGATAAGGGGACAGGGAATGAAAAACTGTTTTTT.

The CDR3 DNA is TGCGCCAGCAGCCCCCTCGCGGGAGGGGGCAAAAACATTCAGTACTTC. Residues: CASSPLAGGGKNIQYF. The gene calls are TRBV5-1 and TRBJ2-4; TRBD2 agrees at 9 bases. Germline-derived CDR1 and CDR2 are SGHRS and YFSETQ. The V and J ends lost 4 bases and 3 bases, in that order; junction bases with no gene match: 8. There are 16 residues in the CDR3.

This chain joins TRBV5-8 and TRBJ2-2; 8 bases map to TRBD1. The V and J ends lost 4 bases and 4 bases, in that order; junction bases with no gene match: 6. Germline values: CDR1 SGHTS, CDR2 YDEGEE. CDR3 length equals 15 residues. The CDR3 nucleotides are TGTGCCAGCAGCCGGACAGGGTGGAGCACCGGGGAGCTGTTTTTT. Translated: CASSRTGWSTGELFF.

The V call is TRBV7-2, the J call TRBJ2-7; possible D gene TRBD1, 6 bases. V was pared by 4 bases and J by 0 bases, with 19 bases between. Germline V gene lookup returns CDR1 SGHTA and CDR2 FQGNSA. The CDR3 is 17 residues long. The CDR3 loop reads CASSSADRSFYSYEQYF. DNA of the CDR3: TGTGCCAGCAGCTCCGCCGACAGGAGCTTCTACTCCTACGAGCAGTACTTC. The variable domain in full, completed from reference TRBV7-2 and TRBJ2-7, reads GAGVSQSPSNKVTEKGKDVELRCDPISGHTALYWYRQSLGQGLEFLIYFQGNSAPDKSGLPSDRFSAERTGGSVSTLTIQRTQQEDSAVYLCASSSADRSFYSYEQYFGPGTRLTVT.